Presented here are 28 T cell receptor beta chains from one specimen sequenced in a study of cytomegalovirus exposure and HLA in healthy donors. It was with 60 Vbeta and 13 Jbeta primers that the PCR ran. Libraries were prepared by immunoSEQ multiplex PCR; TCRdb keeps only in-frame clonotypes and omits some of them. The sample includes 110,000 to 150,000 clones, around 85% of them seen just once. The sample was PBMCs. Receptors were obtained from a woman aged 50 to 65 in good health and CMV-seropositive.

The rearrangement joins TRBV20-1 to TRBJ1-1; D gene ambiguous. From germline, CDR1 is DFQATT and CDR2 SNEGSKA (reference sequence). The CDR3 runs to 11 residues. The CDR3 sequence is CGGSRNTEAFF. DNA for the CDR3: TGCGGAGGGAGCAGGAACACTGAAGCTTTCTTT.

J is TRBJ2-7 and V is TRBV21-1; the D segment call TRBD2 is taken from the table without a DNA check. TRBV21-1 is termed a pseudogene. CDR3 size: 14 residues. CDR3 sequence: CASSKGRRGNEQYF. The CDR3 DNA reads as TGTGCCAGCAGCAAGGGTAGAAGAGGCAACGAGCAGTACTTC.

This chain links TRBV11-3 with TRBJ2-2, with D possibly matching TRBD1 (7 bases). Germline-derived CDR1 and CDR2 are SGHNT and YENEEA. This CDR3 region has 14 residues. V lost 5 bases and J lost 6, with 13 bases in between. The DNA of the CDR3 is TGTGCCAGCAGCGCAACAGGGGAGGCCGGGGAGCTGTTTTTT. Translation gives CASSATGEAGELFF.

V gene TRBV7-9 combines with J gene TRBJ1-2; D not certain. Trimming removed 7 bases at V and 6 bases at J, with 21 bases between. Germline lookup yields CDR1 SEHNR and CDR2 FQNEAQ (reference sequence). The CDR3 is 15 residues long. The CDR3 loop reads CASTPSGGRGNGYTF. In DNA, the CDR3 is TGTGCCAGCACCCCCTCGGGAGGGCGAGGGAATGGCTACACCTTC.

The CDR3 sequence is CASLEQLNTGELFF. CDR3 DNA: TGTGCCAGCCTCGAACAGCTTAACACCGGGGAGCTGTTTTTT. This chain links TRBV28 with TRBJ2-2; D is ambiguous. Germline CDR1 and CDR2: MDHEN and SYDVKM. V was shortened by 8 bases and J by 2 bases, with 12 bases between the two germline ends. This CDR3 comprises 14 residues.

The gene calls are TRBV2 and TRBJ2-3; 12 positions agree with TRBD2. Looked up from germline, CDR1 is SNHLY and CDR2 is FYNNEI. The CDR3 has 17 amino acids. The junction had 6 bases not matched to a gene; V was cut back by 3 bases and J by 2 bases. Here the CDR3 DNA reads TGTGCCAGCAGTGAGGCAACTAGCGGGGGGTACACAGATACGCAGTATTTT. Amino acid sequence: CASSEATSGGYTDTQYF.

V is TRBV7-9 and J is TRBJ1-5; D might be TRBD1 (6 bases). There are 16 residues in the CDR3. Germline values: CDR1 SEHNR, CDR2 FQNEAQ (reference sequence). V lost 5 bases and J lost 3, with 17 bases in between. The DNA of the CDR3 is TGTGCCAGCAGCCCAGGGGACCGCGGGCCCAATCAGCCCCAGCATTTT. This translates into CASSPGDRGPNQPQHF.

V and J are TRBV6-5 and TRBJ2-1; D call uncertain. Trimming stripped 6 bases from V and 4 bases from J, with 10 bases between. Germline CDR1 MNHEY, CDR2 SVGAGI. The CDR3 runs 13 residues. CDR3: CASSSRHYNEQFF. The CDR3 nucleotides are TGTGCCAGCAGCTCGAGACATTACAATGAGCAGTTCTTC.

The chain employs TRBV6-6 and TRBJ1-2; 7 bases map to TRBD1. The CDR3 is 13 residues long. Germline V gene data show CDR1 as MNHNY and CDR2 as SVGAGI (reference sequence). V was clipped by 5 bases and J by 6 bases; unmatched bases: 6. CDR3 residues: CASSATGVNGYTF. The DNA for the CDR3 is TGTGCCAGCAGTGCCACAGGGGTTAATGGCTACACCTTC.

V gene TRBV6-5 combines with J gene TRBJ2-7; maybe TRBD1 (5 bases). Germline CDR1 is MNHEY and CDR2 is SVGAGI. Between the trimmed V and J ends, which lost 2 bases and 0 bases, there was a span of 8 bases. This CDR3 contains 14 residues. CDR3 protein: CASSYGQGSYEQYF. The CDR3 coding sequence is TGTGCCAGCAGTTACGGGCAGGGCTCCTACGAGCAGTACTTC.

The chain uses TRBV29-1 and TRBJ1-5; TRBD1 agrees at 8 bases. Germline CDR1 is SQVTM and CDR2 is ANQGSEA. The CDR3 is 16 amino acids. After removal of 0 bases from V and 6 bases from J, the junction contained 10 bases not matched to a gene. The CDR3 sequence: CSVEDQGAGGGQPQHF. CDR3 DNA sequence: TGCAGCGTTGAAGATCAAGGGGCAGGGGGCGGTCAGCCCCAGCATTTT.

This clone was counted once. The V gene is TRBV5-4, the J gene TRBJ2-1; D is perhaps TRBD2 (6 bases). The CDR3 loop spans 14 amino acids. V was shortened by 5 bases and J by 7 bases, with 16 bases between the two germline ends. Germline assignment: CDR1 SGHNT and CDR2 YYREEE (reference sequence). DNA of the CDR3: TGTGCCAGCAGTGGGACTCCCTCTCAAAATGAGCAGTTCTTC. This translates into CASSGTPSQNEQFF.

In its sample, this clone was seen a few times. The chain couples TRBV6-1 to TRBJ1-1, with TRBD1 as a possible D gene (5 bases). Trimming shortened V by 6 bases and J by 1 base, and 9 bases separated the two germline ends. The CDR3 has 13 residues. Germline CDR1 reads MNHNS; CDR2 reads SASEGT. In DNA form, the CDR3 reads TGTGCCAGCAGGATGCAGGGGAACACTGAAGCTTTCTTT. It yields the protein CASRMQGNTEAFF.

The V gene is TRBV11-2, the J gene TRBJ2-2; D not certain. Trimming shortened V by 2 bases and J by 7 bases, and 11 bases separated the two germline ends. The CDR3 contains 14 residues. Germline V lookup: CDR1 SGHAT, CDR2 FQNNGV. This chain's CDR3 is CASSLSLVGGELFF. The CDR3 nucleotides read TGTGCCAGCAGCTTAAGTCTGGTCGGCGGGGAGCTGTTTTTT.

This sequence joins TRBV18 and TRBJ1-2; D is possibly TRBD1 (6 bases). Trimming removed 6 bases from V and 2 bases from J, with 13 bases in between. From germline, CDR1 is KGHSH and CDR2 LQKENI. The CDR3 contains 14 residues. The DNA for the CDR3 is TGTGCCAGCTCCCTTACAGGGTCCAACTATGGCTACACCTTC. Protein product: CASSLTGSNYGYTF.

V gene TRBV30 combines with J gene TRBJ2-7, with D perhaps TRBD1 (5 bases). The V gene lost 3 bases and the J gene lost 2 bases, with 11 bases spanning the gap. Germline V lookup: CDR1 GTSNPN, CDR2 SVGIG (reference sequence). CDR3 length: 13 amino acids. The CDR3 region is CAWRSTGAYEQYF. CDR3 nucleotides: TGTGCCTGGAGGTCTACAGGAGCCTACGAGCAGTACTTC.

J is TRBJ2-7 and V is TRBV7-2; the D is unclear. V shed 6 bases and J shed 3 bases, with 6 bases lying between them. The CDR3 extends over 11 amino acids. Per germline, CDR1 SGHTA and CDR2 FQGNSA. DNA of the CDR3: TGTGCCAGCAGTTCGTTCTACGAGCAGTACTTC. Translated: CASSSFYEQYF. The entire variable domain, with the rest obtained from reference TRBV7-2 and TRBJ2-7, is as follows: GAGVSQSPSNKVTEKGKDVELRCDPISGHTALYWYRQSLGQGLEFLIYFQGNSAPDKSGLPSDRFSAERTGGSVSTLTIQRTQQEDSAVYLCASSSFYEQYFGPGTRLTVT.

The chain uses TRBV6-1 and TRBJ1-1; tentative D call: TRBD1 (5 bases). The CDR3 has 15 residues. Germline-derived CDR1 and CDR2 are MNHNS and SASEGT. V lost 2 bases to trimming and J lost 1 base, with 11 bases between them. CDR3 sequence: CASSEYRGGNTEAFF. CDR3 DNA sequence: TGTGCCAGCAGTGAATACCGGGGGGGGAACACTGAAGCTTTCTTT.

The chain is built from TRBV6-1 and TRBJ1-1, with D uncertain. Germline V gene data show CDR1 as MNHNS and CDR2 as SASEGT. Trimming left V 6 bases short and J 4 bases short, with 12 bases between. The CDR3 totals 13 residues. The CDR3 protein is CASSSGYGTEAFF. The DNA for the CDR3 is TGTGCCAGCAGCTCGGGGTACGGCACTGAAGCTTTCTTT.

The sample holds a few counts of this clone. The chain combines TRBV5-8 with TRBJ2-7; 8 bases match TRBD1. The V gene end was trimmed by 1 base and the J gene end by 1 base; junction bases not matched to a gene: 1. The CDR3 is made up of 14 amino acids. From germline, CDR1 is SGHTS and CDR2 YDEGEE. This chain's CDR3 is CASSLRQGSYEQYF. CDR3 in DNA: TGTGCCAGCAGCTTGCGACAGGGGTCCTACGAGCAGTACTTC.

This clone has just a few counts. The CDR3 region has the DNA TGCGCCAGCAGCTGGACTGGGGAGACCCAGTACTTC. Translating it yields CASSWTGETQYF. V usage is TRBV5-1 and J usage is TRBJ2-5, with D tentatively TRBD2 (5 bases). Germline-derived CDR1 and CDR2 are SGHRS and YFSETQ. The CDR3 length is 12 residues. Trimming removed 3 bases from V and 5 bases from J, with 8 bases in between.

As regards this clone: It is likely a read error, because the conserved phenylalanine at the end of the CDR3 is missing. The V and J genes are TRBV25-1 and TRBJ1-1, with D maybe TRBD1 (5 bases). The CDR3 is 12 amino acids. The germline V gene has CDR1 MGHDK and CDR2 SYGVNS. Trimming left V 4 bases short and J 2 bases short, with 5 bases between. The CDR3 coding sequence is TGTGCCAGCAGTGGGGACAACACTGAAGCTTTCCTT. Its protein is CASSGDNTEAFL.

The CDR3 is CASTQGGAPQETQYF. Here the CDR3 DNA reads TGTGCCAGCACCCAAGGGGGGGCCCCCCAAGAGACCCAGTACTTC. The chain has TRBV11-2 and TRBJ2-5, with TRBD2 as a possible D gene (7 bases). Germline assignment: CDR1 SGHAT and CDR2 FQNNGV. This CDR3 spans 15 amino acids. The germline V and J ends were trimmed by 7 bases and 1 base, with 16 bases remaining between them.

The gene calls are TRBV7-3 and TRBJ2-2; TRBD1 matches at 8 bases. V lost 4 bases to trimming and J lost 1 base; unmatched junction nucleotides: 2. Germline V gives CDR1 SGHTA, CDR2 FQGTGA. The CDR3 is 15 amino acids. The DNA of the CDR3 is TGTGCCAGCAGCTGGACAGGGTTGAACACCGGGGAGCTGTTTTTT. Its translation: CASSWTGLNTGELFF.

This clone was seen a handful of times. As DNA, the CDR3 is TGTGCCAGCAGCTCTACAGGGGGGCGGGTCTATGGCTACACCTTC. Translating it yields CASSSTGGRVYGYTF. The gene calls are TRBV7-2 and TRBJ1-2; 8 nucleotides match TRBD1. This CDR3 comprises 15 residues. The J segment lost 4 bases and the V segment lost 4 bases, leaving 8 bases of the junction unmatched. The germline V gene has CDR1 SGHTA and CDR2 FQGNSA.

Here the CDR3 DNA reads TGTGCCAGCAGCCCACGCGGAGCGGTGGATGGCTACACCTTC. It encodes CASSPRGAVDGYTF. This sequence joins TRBV9 and TRBJ1-2; D is uncertain. Germline CDR1 and CDR2: SGDLS and YYNGEE. CDR3 size: 14 residues. The ends were cut back, 4 bases at V and 6 bases at J, with 16 bases in the middle.

The chain combines TRBV5-1 with TRBJ2-5, with D possibly being TRBD1 (6 bases). The end of the DNA fits TRBJ2-7 better, so the J call may be wrong. Per germline, CDR1 SGHRS and CDR2 YFSETQ. The CDR3 extends over 14 amino acids. DNA for the CDR3: TGCGCCAGCAGCTTGGGAGGACAGTACTACGAGCAGTACTTC. This encodes CASSLGGQYYEQYF.

The rearrangement uses TRBV5-6 and TRBJ1-1; 12 bases align to TRBD1. The CDR3 loop spans 16 amino acids. Germline V gene sequence: CDR1 SGHDT, CDR2 YYEEEE. V lost 3 bases to trimming and J lost 0 bases; unmatched junction nucleotides: 3. The CDR3: CASSWGQGAMNTEAFF. The CDR3 nucleotides read TGTGCCAGCAGCTGGGGACAGGGGGCGATGAACACTGAAGCTTTCTTT. The whole variable domain, remainder taken from reference TRBV5-6 and TRBJ1-1, is DAGVTQSPTHLIKTRGQQVTLRCSPKSGHDTVSWYQQALGQGPQFIFQYYEEEERQRGNFPDRFSGHQFPNYSSELNVNALLLGDSALYLCASSWGQGAMNTEAFFGQGTRLTVV.